The entry that follows covers one T cell receptor (beta chain) sequence. This sample was included in a study of blood T cell repertoires in COVID-19. Profiling relied on immunoSEQ multiplex PCR, and the TCRdb table lists in-frame clones only, not all of them. Of 450,000 to 500,000 clones listed, approximately 85% are singletons. Material: peripheral blood. This TCR was sampled from a human donor in a cohort sampled during active COVID-19.

CDR3 DNA: TGTGCCAGCTCACCACCGGTAGTGAACACTGAAGCTTTCTTT. Translated: CASSPPVVNTEAFF. This sequence joins TRBV18 and TRBJ1-1; D is uncertain. The germline V gene has CDR1 KGHSH and CDR2 LQKENI. The V end lost 0 bases, the J end lost 0 bases, and 5 bases lay between the germline ends. The length of the CDR3 is 14 residues.